These T cell receptor beta chains were read from a single sample in a study of T cell repertoires in cytomegalovirus infection. From the reads, TCRdb called clonotypes with MiXCR, one entry per CDR3 protein. The sample lists some 940,000 distinct CDR3 sequences, roughly 31% occurring once. These receptors' targets are unknown. The source was cultured CD8+ T cells from PBMCs, collected from culture after CMV antigen stimulation. The receptors come from a human donor in good health (CMV status not recorded). Some clones in this sample may be carry-over from other donors' samples. Both conserved end residues are part of each CDR3. The order of the fields is J gene, clone size, CDR3 length, D gene, V gene, CDR3 protein, CDR3 DNA. D genes are given only for firm matches. Clone size is given for some rows only: seen once, a few or many times, or a class if the clone is expanded.

j_call: TRBJ1-1; clone_size: -; cdr3_length: 16; d_call: TRBD1; v_call: TRBV10-3; cdr3_aa: CAISEWTGGLDTEAFF; cdr3_nt: TGTGCCATCAGTGAGTGGACAGGGGGCCTTGACACTGAAGCTTTCTTT
j_call: TRBJ1-1; clone_size: few; cdr3_length: 13; d_call: -; v_call: TRBV19; cdr3_aa: CASSSPSNTEAFF; cdr3_nt: TGTGCCAGTAGTAGTCCAAGTAACACTGAAGCTTTCTTT
j_call: TRBJ1-3; clone_size: -; cdr3_length: 14; d_call: -; v_call: TRBV10-3; cdr3_aa: CASTDGQLGNTIYF; cdr3_nt: TGTGCCTCGACAGACGGACAGCTCGGAAACACCATATATTTT
j_call: TRBJ2-1; clone_size: -; cdr3_length: 15; d_call: -; v_call: TRBV2; cdr3_aa: CASSEGRVSYNEQFF; cdr3_nt: TGTGCCAGCAGTGAGGGCAGGGTAAGCTACAATGAGCAGTTCTTC
j_call: TRBJ2-1; clone_size: few; cdr3_length: 14; d_call: -; v_call: TRBV7-9; cdr3_aa: CASSLVAQANEQFF; cdr3_nt: TGTGCCAGCAGCTTAGTGGCACAGGCAAATGAGCAGTTCTTC
j_call: TRBJ2-7; clone_size: -; cdr3_length: 15; d_call: -; v_call: TRBV7-8; cdr3_aa: CASSLEIVPSYEQYF; cdr3_nt: TGTGCCAGCAGCTTAGAGATCGTCCCATCCTACGAGCAGTACTTC
j_call: TRBJ1-5; clone_size: -; cdr3_length: 14; d_call: -; v_call: TRBV6-2/TRBV6-3; cdr3_aa: CASSYGVSRQPQHF; cdr3_nt: TGTGCCAGCAGTTACGGGGTGTCGAGGCAGCCCCAGCATTTT
j_call: TRBJ2-1; clone_size: many; cdr3_length: 13; d_call: TRBD1; v_call: TRBV7-6; cdr3_aa: CASSRRTGIEQFF; cdr3_nt: TGTGCCAGCAGCCGACGGACAGGGATTGAGCAGTTCTTC
j_call: TRBJ2-2; clone_size: few; cdr3_length: 18; d_call: TRBD1; v_call: TRBV7-9; cdr3_aa: CASSDAFPGGLNTGELFF; cdr3_nt: TGTGCCAGCAGCGACGCCTTTCCAGGGGGCCTAAACACCGGGGAGCTGTTTTTT
j_call: TRBJ2-1; clone_size: few; cdr3_length: 16; d_call: TRBD2; v_call: TRBV27; cdr3_aa: CASRQPRAGAYNEQFF; cdr3_nt: TGTGCCAGCAGACAACCTCGAGCGGGGGCGTACAATGAGCAGTTCTTC
j_call: TRBJ2-1; clone_size: -; cdr3_length: 14; d_call: TRBD2; v_call: TRBV10-3; cdr3_aa: CAISVGLAYNEQFF; cdr3_nt: TGTGCCATCAGTGTGGGACTAGCATACAATGAGCAGTTCTTC
j_call: TRBJ2-3; clone_size: many; cdr3_length: 15; d_call: TRBD2; v_call: TRBV27; cdr3_aa: CASSPGLAGTDTQYF; cdr3_nt: TGTGCCAGCAGCCCGGGACTAGCGGGCACAGATACGCAGTATTTT
j_call: TRBJ2-7; clone_size: -; cdr3_length: 16; d_call: TRBD1; v_call: TRBV7-9; cdr3_aa: CASSSPTGTGVYEQYF; cdr3_nt: TGTGCCAGCAGCTCACCTACCGGGACAGGGGTGTACGAGCAGTACTTC
j_call: TRBJ2-3; clone_size: few; cdr3_length: 13; d_call: -; v_call: TRBV7-9; cdr3_aa: CASSLYSGDTQYF; cdr3_nt: TGTGCCAGCAGCCTCTATTCCGGGGATACGCAGTATTTT
j_call: TRBJ2-1; clone_size: -; cdr3_length: 19; d_call: TRBD2; v_call: TRBV11-2; cdr3_aa: CASSLDSLYGGAYYNEQFF; cdr3_nt: TGTGCCAGCAGCTTAGACTCCCTCTACGGGGGGGCTTACTACAATGAGCAGTTCTTC
j_call: TRBJ2-4; clone_size: few; cdr3_length: 19; d_call: TRBD1; v_call: TRBV12-3/TRBV12-4; cdr3_aa: CASSLSLPGSGTGVNIQYF; cdr3_nt: TGTGCCAGCAGTTTAAGTTTACCGGGGTCCGGGACAGGGGTTAACATTCAGTACTTC
j_call: TRBJ1-6; clone_size: -; cdr3_length: 10; d_call: -; v_call: TRBV20-1; cdr3_aa: CSATPSPLHF; cdr3_nt: TGCAGTGCTACCCCCTCACCCCTCCACTTT
j_call: TRBJ2-7; clone_size: -; cdr3_length: 12; d_call: -; v_call: TRBV7-9; cdr3_aa: CASSLGLGEQYF; cdr3_nt: TGTGCCAGCAGCCTAGGGTTGGGGGAGCAGTACTTC
j_call: TRBJ1-1; clone_size: -; cdr3_length: 13; d_call: TRBD1; v_call: TRBV27; cdr3_aa: CASSGQGAPEAFF; cdr3_nt: TGTGCCAGCAGCGGACAGGGGGCGCCTGAAGCTTTCTTT
j_call: TRBJ2-7; clone_size: -; cdr3_length: 12; d_call: -; v_call: TRBV7-2; cdr3_aa: CASLGPTYEQYF; cdr3_nt: TGTGCCAGCCTTGGTCCCACCTACGAGCAGTACTTC